This paragraph reports one T cell receptor (beta chain). What it recognizes is unknown. The data originate from a study of shared clonotypes between healthy human individuals. Study context: Aged 18 to 49, the donors were a couple of women and a few men.

Genomic DNA per cell subset filled all wells of several immunoSEQ plates. Repertoires were generated with immunoSEQ multiplex PCR, while TCRdb's copy carries only in-frame clones and drops some. The table shows about 1 million clones, with around 76% occurring only once. CDR3 length equals 15 residues. Trimming cost V 4 bases and J 8 bases, with 21 bases left between them. Germline loops: CDR1 SGHNT, CDR2 YYREEE (reference sequence). General study results and limits: Sampling was confined to blood; repertoires within tissues likely differ.

The chain carries TRBV5-4 and TRBJ1-1; TRBD1 might be the D (6 bases). The sample taken for sequencing was memory CD4+ T cells sorted from blood. Subset defined: CD45RA-negative fraction. This receptor was obtained from a man aged 18 to 29 in good health. CDR3 in amino acids: CASSAPRGGRGEAFF. The CDR3 coding sequence is TGTGCCAGCAGCGCACCAAGGGGGGGTCGGGGCGAAGCTTTCTTT.